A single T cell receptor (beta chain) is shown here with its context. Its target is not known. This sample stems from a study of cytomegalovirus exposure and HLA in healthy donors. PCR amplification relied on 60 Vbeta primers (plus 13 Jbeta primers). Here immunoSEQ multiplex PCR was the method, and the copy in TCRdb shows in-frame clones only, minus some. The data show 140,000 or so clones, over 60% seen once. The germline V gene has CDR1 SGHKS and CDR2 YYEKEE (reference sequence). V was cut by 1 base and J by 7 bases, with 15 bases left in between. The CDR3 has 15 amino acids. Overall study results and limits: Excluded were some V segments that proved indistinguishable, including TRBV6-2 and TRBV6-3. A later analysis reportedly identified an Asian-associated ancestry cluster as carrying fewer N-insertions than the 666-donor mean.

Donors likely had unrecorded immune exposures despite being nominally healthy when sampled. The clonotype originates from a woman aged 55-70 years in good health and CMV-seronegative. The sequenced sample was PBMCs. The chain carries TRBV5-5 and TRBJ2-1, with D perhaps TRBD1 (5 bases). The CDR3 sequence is CASSLSPIRVNEQFF. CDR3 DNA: TGTGCCAGCAGCTTGTCCCCCATCAGGGTGAATGAGCAGTTCTTC.